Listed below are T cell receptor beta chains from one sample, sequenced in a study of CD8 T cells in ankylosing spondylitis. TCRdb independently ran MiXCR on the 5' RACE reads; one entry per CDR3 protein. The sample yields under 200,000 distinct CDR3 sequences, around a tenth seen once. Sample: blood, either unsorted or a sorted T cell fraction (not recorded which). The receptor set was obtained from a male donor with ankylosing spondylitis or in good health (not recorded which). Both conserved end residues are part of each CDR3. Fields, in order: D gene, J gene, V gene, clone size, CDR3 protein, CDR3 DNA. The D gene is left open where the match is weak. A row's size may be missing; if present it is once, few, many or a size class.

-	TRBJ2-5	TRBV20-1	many	CSARDRQPSGETQYF	TGCAGTGCTAGAGATAGACAGCCCTCCGGGGAGACCCAGTACTTC
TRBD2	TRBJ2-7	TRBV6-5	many	CASSSRLAGMYEQYF	TGTGCCAGCAGTTCCAGACTAGCGGGGATGTACGAGCAGTACTTC
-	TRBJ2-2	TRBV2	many	CASSENTPNTGELFF	TGTGCCAGCAGTGAGAACACCCCGAACACCGGGGAGCTGTTTTTT
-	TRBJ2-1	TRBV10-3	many	CAISESGGSYNEQFF	TGTGCCATCAGTGAGTCAGGGGGCTCCTACAATGAGCAGTTCTTC
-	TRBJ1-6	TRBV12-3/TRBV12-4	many	CASSPLGGGTDSPLHF	TGTGCCAGCAGTCCGTTGGGAGGGGGTACAGATTCACCCCTCCACTTT
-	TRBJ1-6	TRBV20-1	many	CSAPTEINSPLHF	TGCAGTGCCCCGACAGAAATTAATTCACCCCTCCACTTT
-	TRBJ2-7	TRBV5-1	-	CASSFVGNEQYF	TGCGCCAGCAGCTTCGTGGGAAACGAGCAGTACTTC
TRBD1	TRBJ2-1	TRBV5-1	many	CASSLFNGGTGTDNEQFF	TGCGCCAGCAGCTTATTCAATGGAGGGACAGGGACGGACAATGAGCAGTTCTTC
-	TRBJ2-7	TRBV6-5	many	CASSWTVIGSYEQYF	TGTGCCAGCAGTTGGACGGTAATAGGGTCCTACGAGCAGTACTTC
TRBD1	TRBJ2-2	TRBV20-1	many	CSARDTSGTAIGELFF	TGCAGTGCTAGAGACACCTCTGGGACAGCAATCGGGGAGCTGTTTTTT